This T cell receptor beta chain was captured by sequencing in a study of TET2 disruption in CD19-targeted CAR T cells (dated by TCRdb to 2017 to 2018). Background on the whole study: The number of samples was determined by the original clinical trial design and by which samples were available, and no additional inclusion criteria were applied. Results and caveats for the whole study, not just this receptor: The conclusions about the patient's CAR T cells were based on extensive analysis of only one subject.

Points on this clone: What antigen it recognizes has not been identified. The read ends 3 residues shy of where the CDR3 ends; the end is completed using the germline J gene.

The treatment or condition label, read with the paper, signifies: autologous CTL019 cells: CD19 CAR with 4-1BB and CD3 zeta domains. TCR zeta and 4-1BB costimulatory signaling domains were incorporated into the CD19 CAR. Leukapheresis was used to collect T cells from peripheral blood for manufacturing CTL019. The DNeasy Blood and Tissue Kit was used to extract genomic DNA from pre-infusion T cells, peripheral blood, or sorted post-infusion T cells. Deep sequencing of the TCR beta chain was done using the immunoSEQ assay. The source study handled its data this way. Only productive TCR beta rearrangements went into calculating clonotype frequencies. TCRdb carries this immuneACCESS record with in-frame sequences only. Its versions omit some clonotypes, under half of them owing to an unresolved V gene in the studies checked, with the rest unexplained. The DNA gave D and trimming, while V, J and clone size come from that table. This sample's table contains around 30,000 clones. Around 1.9% of the sample comes from the top ten.

Including cysteine and phenylalanine, the CDR3 has 16 amino acids. The CDR3 was read in part: 39 bases, with the frame set at base 1. The germline V and J ends show losses of 6 bases and 2 bases respectively, and no gene match explains 10 bases of the junction. The germline V gene encodes CDR1 SNHLY and CDR2 FYNNEI. This receptor chain uses TRBV2 and TRBJ2-1; 7 bases in the junction line up with TRBD1. The source is a man in his 70s with chronic lymphocytic leukemia. The sequences come from CD8- CAR+ T cells sorted from cultured blood T cells, collected for CD19 CAR T cell therapy. What the cell subset or site label conveys for this sample: CD8-negative CAR-positive T cells from the infusion product. The covered CDR3 bases are TGTGCCAGCAGCAGGAGCCCCGGGACAGCCTACAATGAG. It translates to CASSRSPGTAYNE. The whole CDR3 protein reads CASSRSPGTAYNEQFF.